The 31 T cell receptor beta chains below all came from one sample that was sequenced in a study of cytomegalovirus exposure and HLA in healthy donors. The PCR contained 60 Vbeta and 13 Jbeta primers. Sequencing was performed with immunoSEQ multiplex PCR; in TCRdb, only in-frame clones are kept and a portion is missing. The sample gives 200,000 or so clones, about four fifths of which show up once; less than 6% is in the top ten. Sequenced material: PBMCs. The receptors come from a woman aged 25 to 39 in good health and CMV-seropositive.

The genes are TRBV6-5 and TRBJ2-7; the D gene is possibly TRBD1 (6 bases). Trimming pared 4 bases from V and 6 bases from J, leaving 13 bases between. There are 13 residues in the CDR3. Germline CDR1 reads MNHEY; CDR2 reads SVGAGI. The CDR3 DNA is TGTGCCAGCAGTTCTCAGGGGCCCAGCGAGCAGTACTTC. Protein product: CASSSQGPSEQYF.

This chain links TRBV2 with TRBJ2-1; D is possibly TRBD2 (5 bases). Germline V gene sequence: CDR1 SNHLY, CDR2 FYNNEI. This CDR3 is 15 amino acids long. The V gene lost 3 bases and the J gene lost 5 bases, with 14 bases spanning the gap. The CDR3 protein is CASSDFLRGNNEQFF. The CDR3 DNA sequence: TGTGCCAGCAGTGACTTCCTCCGGGGAAACAATGAGCAGTTCTTC.

The V call is TRBV25-1, the J call TRBJ1-2; D remains ambiguous. CDR3 length: 14 residues. From germline, CDR1 is MGHDK and CDR2 SYGVNS. V dropped 0 bases and J dropped 5 bases, with 10 bases sitting between them. As DNA, the CDR3 is TGTGCCAGCAGTGAATACACCACACCGTATGGCTACACCTTC. This encodes CASSEYTTPYGYTF.

This chain links TRBV5-6 with TRBJ1-2; 7 positions agree with TRBD1. The V gene's germline CDR1 is SGHDT and CDR2 YYEEEE. V was pared by 1 base and J by 8 bases, with 8 bases of the junction left unmatched. The CDR3 spans 14 residues. CDR3 sequence reads: CASSLMGQPGGYTF. CDR3 DNA sequence: TGTGCCAGCAGCTTGATGGGACAGCCCGGGGGCTACACCTTC.

A remark on this clone: Only one base separates this from a far larger clonotype, so it likely reflects a read error. The chain couples TRBV28 to TRBJ2-5; TRBD2 matches at 10 bases. In germline, CDR1 is MDHEN, CDR2 SYDVKM. This CDR3 has 17 residues. Trimming at V came to 0 bases and at J to 11 bases, leaving 15 bases not matched to a gene. The CDR3 protein is CASSLWSAGGLAYGQYF. The CDR3 bases are TGTGCCAGCAGTTTATGGTCAGCGGGAGGGCTCGCCTACGGGCAGTACTTC.

As regards this clone: The same CDR3 is also encoded by other DNA sequences in this sample. V usage is TRBV9 and J usage is TRBJ2-3; maybe TRBD1 (5 bases). The germline V and J ends were trimmed by 0 bases and 0 bases, with 8 bases remaining between them. The CDR3 spans 15 residues. Germline-derived CDR1 and CDR2 are SGDLS and YYNGEE. The CDR3 region is CASSVGAGSTDTQYF. The CDR3 DNA reads TGTGCCAGCAGCGTAGGGGCAGGGAGCACAGATACGCAGTATTTT.

The chain has TRBV11-2 and TRBJ2-3, with D possibly matching TRBD1 (6 bases). The CDR3 is made up of 13 amino acids. The germline gives CDR1 SGHAT, CDR2 FQNNGV. Trimming took 2 bases from V and 4 from J, leaving 7 bases between them. The CDR3 reads CASSLPGADTQYF. In DNA form, the CDR3 reads TGTGCCAGCAGCTTACCAGGGGCAGATACGCAGTATTTT. The full variable domain, with the rest looked up from reference TRBV11-2 and TRBJ2-3, is EAGVAQSPRYKIIEKRQSVAFWCNPISGHATLYWYQQILGQGPKLLIQFQNNGVVDDSQLPKDRFSAERLKGVDSTLKIQPAKLEDSAVYLCASSLPGADTQYFGPGTRLTVL.

Concerning this clone itself: Other DNA sequences in this specimen translate into the identical CDR3. J is TRBJ1-4 and V is TRBV9; 7 bases fit TRBD1. CDR1 and CDR2 (germline): SGDLS, YYNGEE. Losses at the gene ends were 3 bases for V and 7 bases for J; bases not matched to a gene: 6. This CDR3 is 14 amino acids long. The CDR3 is CASSAGTVPEKLFF. Written as DNA, the CDR3 is TGTGCCAGCAGCGCGGGGACAGTTCCTGAAAAACTGTTTTTT.

The CDR3 loop reads CASSRKPTDALLTGELFF. The DNA of the CDR3 is TGTGCCAGCAGCCGAAAGCCGACAGACGCTCTCCTCACCGGGGAGCTGTTTTTT. The chain couples TRBV21-1 to TRBJ2-2; the table's D call of TRBD1 was not tested on the DNA. TRBV21-1 is reported as a pseudogene. The CDR3 loop spans 18 amino acids.

About this clone: This sample also contains other DNA sequences that code for the same CDR3. The chain uses TRBV7-3 and TRBJ1-1; no clear D gene. This CDR3 is built from 17 residues. Germline CDR1 and CDR2: SGHTA and FQGTGA. Trimming pared 0 bases from V and 0 bases from J, leaving 14 bases between. Here the CDR3 DNA reads TGTGCCAGCAGCTTAACTTTCCAGAACCTGGTGAACACTGAAGCTTTCTTT. Amino acids: CASSLTFQNLVNTEAFF.

The chain couples TRBV7-9 to TRBJ1-1; D gene unclear. The V end was cut by 2 bases, the J end by 0 bases, with 7 bases between. This CDR3 region has 14 residues. Germline-derived CDR1 and CDR2 are SEHNR and FQNEAQ (reference sequence). CDR3 sequence reads: CASSLPGMNTEAFF. CDR3 DNA: TGTGCCAGCAGCTTACCCGGGATGAACACTGAAGCTTTCTTT.

The chain joins TRBV6-1 to TRBJ1-3; 9 nucleotides line up with TRBD1. V shed 6 bases and J 5 bases; nucleotides not matched to a gene: 5. The CDR3 is 14 residues long. Germline V lookup: CDR1 MNHNS, CDR2 SASEGT. The CDR3 DNA sequence: TGTGCCAGCAGAGAGGGACAGGGTCGAAACACCATATATTTT. The encoded protein is CASREGQGRNTIYF.

This clone was counted ten times or more. The rearrangement uses TRBV5-4 and TRBJ2-7, with TRBD2 as a possible D gene (6 bases). V was shortened by 3 bases and J by 6 bases, with 7 bases between the two germline ends. The CDR3 has 11 amino acids. The germline V gene has CDR1 SGHNT and CDR2 YYREEE (reference sequence). As DNA, the CDR3 is TGTGCCAGCAGCTGGGGGGTCGAGCAGTACTTC. It is translated as CASSWGVEQYF.

The CDR3 DNA is TGCGCCAGCAGCTTGAGTCCGGGACACCCTTTCGAGCAGTACTTC. It specifies CASSLSPGHPFEQYF. The genes are TRBV5-1 and TRBJ2-7, with D tentatively TRBD1 (6 bases). Germline V gene lookup returns CDR1 SGHRS and CDR2 YFSETQ. The CDR3 sequence is 15 residues long. The V gene lost 1 base and the J gene lost 6 bases, with 17 bases spanning the gap.

The chain joins TRBV6-4 to TRBJ1-1; TRBD1 agrees at 8 bases. CDR1 is MRHNA, CDR2 SNTAGT, per germline. The CDR3 is 14 amino acids. V lost 4 bases, J lost 6 bases, and 7 bases stayed unmatched. The CDR3 is CASSATGGKAEAFF. CDR3 DNA: TGTGCCAGCAGTGCTACAGGGGGAAAGGCTGAAGCTTTCTTT.

The V call is TRBV27, the J call TRBJ2-1, with a possible D match to TRBD2 (5 bases). Trimming pared 2 bases from V and 6 bases from J, leaving 11 bases between. CDR1 MNHEY and CDR2 SMNVEV come from the germline V gene (reference sequence). The CDR3 has 14 residues. In nucleotides, the CDR3 is TGTGCCAGCAGTTTAGGAGGAACCTTCAATGAGCAGTTCTTC. Its protein product is CASSLGGTFNEQFF.

The chain joins TRBV4-2 to TRBJ2-3, with 8 bases lining up with TRBD2. Germline V gene lookup returns CDR1 LGHNA and CDR2 YNFKEQ. The V segment lost 6 bases and the J segment 2 bases; nucleotides outside the gene matches: 7. The CDR3 is made up of 15 amino acids. The CDR3, as DNA: TGTGCCAGCAGAATCAGCGGGGGTATCACAGATACGCAGTATTTT. This translates into CASRISGGITDTQYF.

The genes are TRBV5-1 and TRBJ2-2; D remains ambiguous. This CDR3 is 13 amino acids long. V was trimmed by 2 bases and J by 5 bases, leaving 7 bases between them. Germline V lookup: CDR1 SGHRS, CDR2 YFSETQ. The CDR3 region has the DNA TGCGCCAGCAGCTTATCCCGGACCGGGGAGCTGTTTTTT. Protein: CASSLSRTGELFF.

The count of this clone is one. The chain uses TRBV18 and TRBJ1-2; D may be TRBD1 (6 bases). CDR3 length: 18 amino acids. The germline V gene encodes CDR1 KGHSH and CDR2 LQKENI. Trimming removed 4 bases at V and 0 bases at J, with 21 bases between. The CDR3 here is CASSLDLQGFITNYGYTF. The CDR3 DNA reads TGTGCCAGCTCACTCGATTTGCAGGGGTTTATCACTAACTATGGCTACACCTTC.

This clone has only one observation. The V call is TRBV15, the J call TRBJ2-1; no clear D. Germline values: CDR1 LNHNV, CDR2 YYDKDF (reference sequence). V lost 1 base and J lost 0, with 10 bases in between. The CDR3 runs 16 residues. The CDR3 DNA reads TGTGCCACCAGCAGAGGGTTCCGGAGCTCCTACAATGAGCAGTTCTTC. This sequence encodes CATSRGFRSSYNEQFF.

The chain's CDR3 is CASSIQGSYEQYF. The DNA for the CDR3 is TGTGCCAGTAGTATCCAGGGCTCCTACGAGCAGTACTTC. V usage is TRBV19 and J usage is TRBJ2-7; the D gene is possibly TRBD1 (5 bases). The CDR3 is 13 residues long. CDR1 and CDR2 (germline): LNHDA, SQIVND (reference sequence). Trimming removed 3 bases at V and 0 bases at J, with 6 bases between.

V and J are TRBV15 and TRBJ2-1, with D hard to call. The germline V and J ends were trimmed by 1 base and 7 bases, with 14 bases remaining between them. This CDR3 contains 15 residues. Germline values: CDR1 LNHNV, CDR2 YYDKDF (reference sequence). The CDR3: CATSRVVSMGNEQFF. As DNA, the CDR3 is TGTGCCACCAGCAGAGTGGTTAGCATGGGTAATGAGCAGTTCTTC.

V usage is TRBV27 and J usage is TRBJ2-2, with TRBD2 matching 7 bases. The germline CDR1 and CDR2 sequences are MNHEY and SMNVEV (reference sequence). With V trimmed by 5 bases and J by 3 bases, 6 bases remained unmatched. The CDR3 sequence is 15 residues long. CDR3 in amino acids: CASSPSGGHTGELFF. CDR3 in DNA: TGTGCCAGCAGTCCCTCGGGAGGCCACACCGGGGAGCTGTTTTTT.

The V gene is TRBV28, the J gene TRBJ1-1; TRBD1 matches at 7 bases. J was trimmed by 5 bases and V by 4 bases; bases with no gene match: 10. Germline loops: CDR1 MDHEN, CDR2 SYDVKM. This CDR3 is built from 15 residues. DNA of the CDR3: TGTGCCAGCAGTTCGTACAGGGGTGGGGGGACTGAAGCTTTCTTT. The encoded protein is CASSSYRGGGTEAFF.

The rearrangement uses TRBV14 and TRBJ2-1; possibly TRBD2 for D (6 bases). The CDR3 sequence is 12 residues long. V was pared by 8 bases and J by 12 bases, with 17 bases between. Germline CDR1 and CDR2: SGHDN and FVKESK. The CDR3 sequence is CASSAAGTPQFF. CDR3 DNA sequence: TGTGCCAGCTCCGCGGCAGGGACTCCGCAGTTCTTC.

This clone occurred a few times. J is TRBJ1-2 and V is TRBV25-1, with TRBD1 matching over 7 bases. Germline values: CDR1 MGHDK, CDR2 SYGVNS. The V and J ends lost 2 bases and 8 bases, in that order; junction bases with no gene match: 11. The length of the CDR3 is 15 residues. CDR3 sequence: CASSEIFTGAEGYTF. The CDR3 coding sequence is TGTGCCAGCAGTGAAATATTCACAGGGGCGGAAGGCTACACCTTC.

CDR3 in DNA: TGTGCCAGCAGCTTGCCCGGACTAGCGACAGATACGCAGTATTTT. This codes for CASSLPGLATDTQYF. The chain links TRBV5-4 to TRBJ2-3; 9 bases match TRBD2. J was trimmed by 3 bases and V by 1 base; bases with no gene match: 3. CDR1 is SGHNT and CDR2 is YYREEE in the germline V gene (reference sequence). CDR3 length: 15 amino acids.

A few counts support this clone. V usage is TRBV5-1 and J usage is TRBJ2-1; TRBD1 agrees at 7 bases. Germline loops: CDR1 SGHRS, CDR2 YFSETQ. This CDR3 spans 14 amino acids. V was pared by 4 bases and J by 2 bases, with 3 bases of the junction left unmatched. The CDR3, as DNA: TGCGCCAGCAGCGAGGACAGGCCCTACAATGAGCAGTTCTTC. Amino acids: CASSEDRPYNEQFF.

The chain links TRBV2 to TRBJ2-1; D might be TRBD2 (6 bases). CDR3 length: 16 amino acids. CDR1 and CDR2 from the germline V gene are SNHLY and FYNNEI. Trimming removed 8 bases at V and 6 bases at J, with 23 bases between. CDR3 loop: CASGSGAEQFLNEQFF. CDR3 coding DNA: TGTGCCAGCGGGTCGGGAGCGGAGCAATTCCTCAATGAGCAGTTCTTC. The variable domain in full, with the rest retrieved from reference TRBV2 and TRBJ2-1, is EPEVTQTPSHQVTQMGQEVILRCVPISNHLYFYWYRQILGQKVEFLVSFYNNEISEKSEIFDDQFSVERPDGSNFTLKIRSTKLEDSAMYFCASGSGAEQFLNEQFFGPGTRLTVL.

The chain links TRBV28 to TRBJ2-7; 7 bases align to TRBD1. CDR1 MDHEN and CDR2 SYDVKM come from the germline V gene. This CDR3 is built from 15 residues. V lost 6 bases to trimming and J lost 0 bases; unmatched junction nucleotides: 8. The CDR3 sequence: CASRLRDSHSYEQYF. The CDR3 DNA sequence: TGTGCCAGCAGACTCCGGGACAGTCACTCCTACGAGCAGTACTTC.

The chain has TRBV18 and TRBJ2-1; unclear D gene. Germline CDR1 and CDR2: KGHSH and LQKENI. V lost 0 bases to trimming and J lost 7 bases, with 16 bases between them. CDR3 size: 16 residues. CDR3 in DNA: TGTGCCAGCTCACCACCGTCGGAGAGAGGAAGTAATGAGCAGTTCTTC. Its translation is CASSPPSERGSNEQFF.